The T cell receptor beta chain described here comes from a study of technical replicates of blood from several donors. The CDR3 runs 11 residues. Germline CDR1 reads MNHEY; CDR2 reads SVGAGI. The V end was cut by 8 bases, the J end by 4 bases, with 9 bases between. The assay was immunoSEQ multiplex PCR, and TCRdb's table has in-frame clones only and misses some. Seen here are about 83,000 clones, more than 90% observed once, and the top ten hold approximately 0.25%. Sequenced sample: T cells isolated from PBMCs. The chain has TRBV6-5 and TRBJ2-7; tentative D call: TRBD2 (6 bases). This clonotype was obtained from a human donor in good health. The CDR3 spells CASSGEYEQYF. CDR3 in DNA: TGTGCCAGCTCGGGGGAGTACGAGCAGTACTTC.